The clone carrying this T cell receptor (beta chain) has a single count. The data belong to a study of technical replicates of blood from a handful of donors. Some clones are missing from TCRdb's copy, which holds only in-frame ones; the method was immunoSEQ multiplex PCR. The sample holds about 81,000 clones; about 96% are singletons and the top ten take nearly 0.2%. The germline V gene encodes CDR1 SNHLY and CDR2 FYNNEI. V was shortened by 1 base and J by 0 bases, with 7 bases between the two germline ends. CDR3 length: 15 amino acids. This chain links TRBV2 with TRBJ1-5; no firm D call. The sequenced material came from T cells isolated from PBMCs. The receptor comes from a human donor in good health. CDR3: CASSEGRISNQPQHF. The CDR3 DNA is TGTGCCAGCAGTGAAGGGCGGATTAGCAATCAGCCCCAGCATTTT.